These 26 T cell receptor beta chains originate from one sample sequenced in a study of blood T cells in healthy people across ages. PCR was performed a second time for about 7 to 12 cycles using a sample-barcoded 5' primer and a J-beta primer mix. TCRdb reprocessed the 5' RACE reads with MiXCR, giving one entry per CDR3 protein. Of 1.5 million to 2 million distinct CDR3 sequences in the sample, approximately 50% were seen once. The sequenced sample was blood. Receptor source: a woman between 35 and 50 years old in good health.

The rearrangement links TRBV7-8 to TRBJ2-7, with D possibly TRBD2 on 6 matching bases. Germline V gene lookup returns CDR1 SGHVS and CDR2 FQNEAQ. The CDR3 spans 16 residues. Between the trimmed V and J ends, which lost 1 base and 3 bases, there was a span of 16 bases. CDR3 nucleotide sequence: TGTGCCAGCAGCTTAGGGGTCCGGGGGAAGGTCTACGAGCAGTACTTC. Encoded protein: CASSLGVRGKVYEQYF.

CDR3 region: CASSAGSVGNQPQHF. CDR3 coding DNA: TGTGCCAGCAGTGCCGGCAGCGTCGGCAATCAGCCCCAGCATTTT. The rearrangement uses TRBV25-1 and TRBJ1-5; D unresolved. The germline V and J ends were trimmed by 4 bases and 2 bases, with 12 bases remaining between them. The length of the CDR3 is 15 residues. Germline V lookup: CDR1 MGHDK, CDR2 SYGVNS.

The chain recombines TRBV6-5 with TRBJ1-5, with 7 bases matching TRBD1. This CDR3 is 15 amino acids long. The V segment lost 6 bases and the J segment 4 bases; nucleotides outside the gene matches: 9. CDR1 and CDR2 from the germline V gene are MNHEY and SVGAGI. The CDR3 bases are TGTGCCAGCAGCTCCGGGACAGCCGTAAATCAGCCCCAGCATTTT. Encoded protein: CASSSGTAVNQPQHF.

This clonotype was observed once. The DNA of the CDR3 is TGTGCCAGCAGCGACCCAGGGACTCGGCAGCCCCAGCATTTT. Translation: CASSDPGTRQPQHF. This chain joins TRBV9 and TRBJ1-5; possible D gene TRBD1, 5 bases. V lost 3 bases and J lost 7, with 14 bases in between. The CDR3 has 14 amino acids. Germline CDR1 reads SGDLS; CDR2 reads YYNGEE.

The chain links TRBV4-3 to TRBJ2-1; the D gene is possibly TRBD1 (5 bases). The ends were cut back, 4 bases at V and 6 bases at J, with 16 bases in the middle. The V gene's germline CDR1 is LGHNA and CDR2 YSLEER. The CDR3 spans 15 residues. This CDR3 reads CASSPRSGFINEQFF. CDR3 DNA sequence: TGCGCCAGCAGCCCCCGATCAGGGTTTATCAATGAGCAGTTCTTC.

This clonotype was detected a few times. J is TRBJ2-7 and V is TRBV29-1, with D possibly being TRBD1 (5 bases). The germline V and J ends were trimmed by 6 bases and 6 bases, with 24 bases remaining between them. The CDR3 is made up of 15 amino acids. Germline CDR1 is SQVTM and CDR2 is ANQGSEA. The CDR3 is CSVNLGRQGPGEQYF. CDR3 bases: TGCAGCGTAAACCTCGGGCGGCAGGGTCCCGGCGAGCAGTACTTC.

This clonotype has a handful of counts. This may be a read error, as it is one base from a much larger clone. The chain is built from TRBV7-2 and TRBJ2-3; maybe TRBD1 (6 bases). The CDR3 is 14 amino acids. V was trimmed by 3 bases and J by 5 bases, leaving 12 bases between them. Germline V gene lookup returns CDR1 SGHTA and CDR2 FQGNSA. As DNA, the CDR3 is TGTGCCAGCAGCTTGGACAGAACAAGAGATACGCAGTATTTT. This codes for CASSLDRTRDTQYF.

This clonotype has just a few counts. The chain combines TRBV7-2 with TRBJ2-4; D is possibly TRBD1 or TRBD2 (5 bases each). V was shortened by 5 bases and J by 1 base, with 18 bases between the two germline ends. The CDR3 runs 17 residues. Germline loops: CDR1 SGHTA, CDR2 FQGNSA. CDR3 residues: CASSPPRGVWAKNIQYF. The CDR3 DNA follows: TGTGCCAGCAGCCCCCCGAGGGGAGTATGGGCCAAAAACATTCAGTACTTC.

This clonotype was counted once. The genes are TRBV6-5 and TRBJ2-1; 7 bases fit TRBD1. The V segment lost 6 bases and the J segment 15 bases; nucleotides outside the gene matches: 17. This CDR3 is built from 14 residues. The germline gives CDR1 MNHEY, CDR2 SVGAGI. DNA of the CDR3: TGTGCCAGCAGGATCTACCGGGCCCAAGGACAGGTGTTCTTC. Residues: CASRIYRAQGQVFF.

This clonotype was found a few times. The V call is TRBV11-2, the J call TRBJ2-4, with TRBD1 matching over 9 bases. Matching the DNA end better, TRBJ2-7 makes the J call doubtful. In germline, CDR1 is SGHAT, CDR2 FQNNGV. This CDR3 has 16 residues. In DNA, the CDR3 is TGTGCCAGCAGCTTAGTGGGGACAGGGAGCGGCTACGAGCAGTACTTC. It is translated as CASSLVGTGSGYEQYF.

The chain is built from TRBV20-1 and TRBJ2-5; the D gene is possibly TRBD2 (5 bases). The CDR3 sequence is 13 residues long. Between the trimmed V and J ends, which lost 0 bases and 5 bases, there was a span of 10 bases. Per germline, CDR1 DFQATT and CDR2 SNEGSKA (reference sequence). DNA for the CDR3: TGCAGTGCTAGAGATTGGAGGAGTGAGACCCAGTACTTC. Its protein is CSARDWRSETQYF.

This clonotype was counted between two and nine times. This chain joins TRBV20-1 and TRBJ2-3; D assignment may be TRBD1 or TRBD2 (6 bases each). V was clipped by 6 bases and J by 12 bases, with 19 bases between them. Germline CDR1 reads DFQATT; CDR2 reads SNEGSKA (reference sequence). This CDR3 has 12 residues. CDR3 in amino acids: CSARGDGGLQYF. CDR3 DNA: TGCAGTGCCCGAGGGGACGGGGGCTTACAGTATTTT.

In this sample, this clonotype turned up a few times. The chain uses TRBV14 and TRBJ2-5, with unresolved D. The J call may be wrong; the DNA end is better matched by TRBJ2-7. CDR3 length: 15 residues. Germline CDR1 and CDR2: SGHDN and FVKESK. The DNA for the CDR3 is TGTGCCAGCAGCCGCGAAGGTTTTTCTGGGGTCGAGCAGTACTTC. Translated: CASSREGFSGVEQYF.

The CDR3 reads CASRGRDTYAYEQYF. The DNA for the CDR3 is TGTGCCAGCAGGGGCCGGGATACCTACGCTTACGAGCAGTACTTC. V gene TRBV12-3 or TRBV12-4 combines with J gene TRBJ2-7; D might be TRBD2 (5 bases). Trimming stripped 6 bases from V and 4 bases from J, with 19 bases between. The CDR3 consists of 15 residues.

The chain uses TRBV20-1 and TRBJ2-5; D not certain. The CDR3 extends over 15 amino acids. Germline V gives CDR1 DFQATT, CDR2 SNEGSKA (reference sequence). Between the trimmed V and J ends, which lost 0 bases and 11 bases, there was a span of 22 bases. CDR3 sequence reads: CSAREVGSATNEQYF. CDR3 nucleotide sequence: TGCAGTGCTAGAGAAGTGGGGTCGGCTACCAATGAGCAGTACTTC.

The chain carries TRBV20-1 and TRBJ2-2; 12 nucleotides agree with TRBD2. CDR1 and CDR2 (germline): DFQATT, SNEGSKA (reference sequence). The ends lost 2 bases at V and 6 bases at J; junction bases unmatched: 1. The CDR3 runs to 14 residues. The CDR3 reads CSARRLAGAGELFF. The CDR3 coding sequence is TGCAGTGCTAGAAGACTAGCGGGGGCCGGGGAGCTGTTTTTT.

The rearrangement uses TRBV20-1 and TRBJ2-3; no clear D. This CDR3 is built from 13 residues. Trimming took off 6 bases at V and 5 bases at J, with 15 bases between the two ends. CDR1 is DFQATT, CDR2 SNEGSKA, per germline (reference sequence). The CDR3 nucleotides read TGCAGTGCCGCCTGGATCGAAGGAGATACGCAGTATTTT. Translated: CSAAWIEGDTQYF.

This clonotype was found many times. This sequence joins TRBV20-1 and TRBJ2-1; the match to TRBD2 covers 10 bases. V lost 5 bases and J lost 5; bases outside the gene matches: 6. In germline, CDR1 is DFQATT, CDR2 SNEGSKA (reference sequence). This CDR3 is 14 amino acids long. The DNA for the CDR3 is TGCAGTGCTGTTAGCGGGGGGAAGGACAATGAGCAGTTCTTC. Encoded protein: CSAVSGGKDNEQFF.

This rearrangement joins TRBV7-6 to TRBJ1-4; D gene unclear. Per the germline V gene, CDR1 is SGHVS and CDR2 is FNYEAQ. The CDR3 spans 15 residues. The V and J ends lost 4 bases and 4 bases respectively, with 13 bases between them. DNA of the CDR3: TGTGCCAGCAGCTCCCGAATGGGATATAATGAAAAACTGTTTTTT. It encodes CASSSRMGYNEKLFF.

This chain uses TRBV4-1 with TRBJ2-7; 7 bases line up with TRBD2. The germline CDR1 and CDR2 sequences are MGHRA and YSYEKL. Unmatched junction bases numbered 14, after V lost 4 bases and J lost 5 bases. CDR3 size: 16 residues. The CDR3 protein is CASSPTTSGGTDEQYF. CDR3 bases: TGCGCCAGCAGCCCAACCACGTCCGGGGGGACCGACGAGCAGTACTTC.

This chain connects TRBV2 to TRBJ2-3; 9 bases align to TRBD1. Trimming took 10 bases from V and 3 from J; bases not matched to a gene: 5. Germline values: CDR1 SNHLY, CDR2 FYNNEI. The CDR3 has 13 residues. The chain's CDR3 is CANRTGETDTQYF. The CDR3 DNA reads as TGTGCCAACAGGACAGGGGAAACAGATACGCAGTATTTT. Looking up the rest from reference TRBV2 and TRBJ2-3 gives the full variable domain: EPEVTQTPSHQVTQMGQEVILRCVPISNHLYFYWYRQILGQKVEFLVSFYNNEISEKSEIFDDQFSVERPDGSNFTLKIRSTKLEDSAMYFCANRTGETDTQYFGPGTRLTVL.

J is TRBJ2-1 and V is TRBV6-2 or TRBV6-3; a possible D gene is TRBD1 (6 bases). The CDR3 extends over 16 amino acids. The ends were cut back, 4 bases at V and 4 bases at J, with 17 bases in the middle. Germline assignment: CDR1 MNHEY and CDR2 SVGEGT. In nucleotides, the CDR3 is TGTGCCAGCAGTTTTCCATACAGGGATAAATACAATGAGCAGTTCTTC. Translating gives CASSFPYRDKYNEQFF.

The sample holds a few counts of this clonotype. The chain uses TRBV4-3 and TRBJ1-2; 7 nucleotides line up with TRBD1. This CDR3 comprises 17 residues. CDR1 is LGHNA and CDR2 is YSLEER in the germline V gene. The J segment lost 2 bases and the V segment lost 3 bases, leaving 12 bases of the junction unmatched. CDR3 loop: CASSQGVTGSRNYGYTF. The CDR3 bases are TGCGCCAGCAGCCAGGGGGTGACAGGGTCGAGAAACTATGGCTACACCTTC.

As for this clonotype: A much bigger clone sits one base away, suggesting this may be a read error. The chain couples TRBV10-1 to TRBJ1-2, with D uncertain. CDR1 and CDR2 from the germline V gene are WNHNN and SYGVQD (reference sequence). The CDR3 consists of 12 residues. CDR3 DNA: TGCGCCGGCAGTGAGGACGGCTATGGCTACACCTTC. This sequence encodes CAGSEDGYGYTF.

The chain joins TRBV7-9 to TRBJ2-7; 8 nucleotides agree with TRBD1. Germline V gives CDR1 SEHNR, CDR2 FQNEAQ (reference sequence). CDR3 length: 17 residues. With V trimmed by 2 bases and J by 1 base, 10 bases remained unmatched. CDR3 sequence (DNA): TGTGCCAGCAGCTTATCTGGGCGAACAGGGGGTTCCTACGAGCAGTACTTC. It yields the protein CASSLSGRTGGSYEQYF.

This clonotype was picked up a small number of times. This chain joins TRBV11-2 and TRBJ2-1, with no clear D. The CDR3 covers 15 residues. CDR1 is SGHAT, CDR2 FQNNGV, per germline. The ends were cut back, 6 bases at V and 1 base at J, with 13 bases in the middle. The CDR3, as DNA: TGTGCCAGCAGACAAGTGGGTACGTCCTACAATGAGCAGTTCTTC. It yields the protein CASRQVGTSYNEQFF.